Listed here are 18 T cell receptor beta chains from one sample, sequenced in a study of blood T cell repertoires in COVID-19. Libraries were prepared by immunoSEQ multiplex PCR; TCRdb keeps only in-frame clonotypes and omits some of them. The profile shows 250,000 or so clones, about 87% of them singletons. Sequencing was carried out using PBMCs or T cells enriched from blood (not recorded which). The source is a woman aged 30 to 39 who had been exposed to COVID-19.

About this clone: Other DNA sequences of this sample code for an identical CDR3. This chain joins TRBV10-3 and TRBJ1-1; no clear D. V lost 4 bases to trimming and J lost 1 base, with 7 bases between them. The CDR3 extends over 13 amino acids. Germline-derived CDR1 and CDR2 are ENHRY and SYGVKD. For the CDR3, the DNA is TGTGCCATCAGTGGAGAGGGGAACACTGAAGCTTTCTTT. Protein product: CAISGEGNTEAFF.

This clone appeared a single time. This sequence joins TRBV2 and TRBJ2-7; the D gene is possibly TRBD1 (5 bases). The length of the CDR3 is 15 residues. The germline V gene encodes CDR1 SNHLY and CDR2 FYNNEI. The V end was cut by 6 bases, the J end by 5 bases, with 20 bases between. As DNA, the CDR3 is TGTGCCAGCAGGACCGAAGGACATGGCGTGGACGAGCAGTACTTC. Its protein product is CASRTEGHGVDEQYF.

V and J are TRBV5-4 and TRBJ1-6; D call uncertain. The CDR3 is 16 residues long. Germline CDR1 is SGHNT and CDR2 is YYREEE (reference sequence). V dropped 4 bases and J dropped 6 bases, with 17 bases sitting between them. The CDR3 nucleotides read TGTGCCAGCAGCCCGCGGGGAGGGTTCGGTAATTCACCCCTCCACTTT. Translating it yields CASSPRGGFGNSPLHF.

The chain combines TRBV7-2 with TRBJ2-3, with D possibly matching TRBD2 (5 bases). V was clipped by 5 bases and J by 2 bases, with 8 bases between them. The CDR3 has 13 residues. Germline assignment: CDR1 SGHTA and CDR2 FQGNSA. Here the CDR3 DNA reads TGTGCCAGCAGCCCTGGACTCACAGATACGCAGTATTTT. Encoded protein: CASSPGLTDTQYF.

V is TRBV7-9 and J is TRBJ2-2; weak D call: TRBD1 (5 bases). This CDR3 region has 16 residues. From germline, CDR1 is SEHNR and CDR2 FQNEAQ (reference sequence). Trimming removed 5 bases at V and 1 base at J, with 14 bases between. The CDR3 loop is CASSPHRMGNTGELFF. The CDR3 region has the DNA TGTGCCAGCAGCCCCCACAGGATGGGGAACACCGGGGAGCTGTTTTTT.

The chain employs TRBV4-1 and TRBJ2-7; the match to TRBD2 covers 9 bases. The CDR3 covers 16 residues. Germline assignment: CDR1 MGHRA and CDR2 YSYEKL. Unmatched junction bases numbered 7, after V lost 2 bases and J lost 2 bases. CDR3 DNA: TGCGCCAGCAGCCAACCAACTAGCGGGCTTACCTACGAGCAGTACTTC. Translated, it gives CASSQPTSGLTYEQYF.

CDR3 sequence reads: CASSLSVARILNYGYTF. The CDR3 nucleotides read TGTGCCAGCAGTTTGTCCGTTGCGAGGATACTAAACTATGGCTACACCTTC. The J gene is TRBJ1-2, the V gene TRBV28; D is uncertain. Per the germline V gene, CDR1 is MDHEN and CDR2 is SYDVKM. Between the trimmed V and J ends, which lost 3 bases and 2 bases, there was a span of 19 bases. The CDR3 length is 17 residues.

Here the CDR3 DNA reads TGTGCCAGCAGTTACCCAGGAGGGACTGGGGCCAACGTCCTGACTTTC. This translates into CASSYPGGTGANVLTF. The rearrangement links TRBV6-5 to TRBJ2-6; TRBD2 might be the D (6 bases). V lost 2 bases to trimming and J lost 2 bases, with 10 bases between them. The CDR3 runs 16 residues. The V gene's germline CDR1 is MNHEY and CDR2 SVGAGI.

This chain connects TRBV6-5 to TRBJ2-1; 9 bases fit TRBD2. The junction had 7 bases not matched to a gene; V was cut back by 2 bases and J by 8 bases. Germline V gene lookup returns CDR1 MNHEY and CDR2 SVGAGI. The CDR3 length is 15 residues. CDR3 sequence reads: CASSYGGRAEDEQFF. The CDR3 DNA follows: TGTGCCAGCAGTTACGGCGGGAGGGCCGAGGATGAGCAGTTCTTC.

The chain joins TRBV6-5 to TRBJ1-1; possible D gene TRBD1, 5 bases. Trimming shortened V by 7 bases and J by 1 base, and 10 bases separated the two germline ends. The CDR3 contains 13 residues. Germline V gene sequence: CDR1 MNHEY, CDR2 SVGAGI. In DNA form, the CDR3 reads TGTGCCAGCACCCGACAGTCGAACACTGAAGCTTTCTTT. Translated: CASTRQSNTEAFF.

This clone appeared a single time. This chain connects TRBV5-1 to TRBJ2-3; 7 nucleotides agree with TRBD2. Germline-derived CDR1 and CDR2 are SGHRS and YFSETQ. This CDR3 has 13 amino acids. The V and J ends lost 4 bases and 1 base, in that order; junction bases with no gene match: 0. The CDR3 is CASSRGGTDTQYF. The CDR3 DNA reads TGCGCCAGCAGCCGGGGGGGCACAGATACGCAGTATTTT.

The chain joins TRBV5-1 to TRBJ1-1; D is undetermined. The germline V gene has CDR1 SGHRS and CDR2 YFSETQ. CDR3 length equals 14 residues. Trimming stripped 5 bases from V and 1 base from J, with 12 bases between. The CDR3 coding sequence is TGCGCCAGCAGGGGCGGACGGGAGAACACTGAAGCTTTCTTT. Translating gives CASRGGRENTEAFF.

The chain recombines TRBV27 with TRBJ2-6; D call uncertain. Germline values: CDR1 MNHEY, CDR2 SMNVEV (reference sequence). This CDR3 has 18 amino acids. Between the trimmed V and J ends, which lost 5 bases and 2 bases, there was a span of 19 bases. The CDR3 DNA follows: TGTGCCAGCAGTGATCCCTGGGCAGGTCCTACTGGGGCCAACGTCCTGACTTTC. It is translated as CASSDPWAGPTGANVLTF.

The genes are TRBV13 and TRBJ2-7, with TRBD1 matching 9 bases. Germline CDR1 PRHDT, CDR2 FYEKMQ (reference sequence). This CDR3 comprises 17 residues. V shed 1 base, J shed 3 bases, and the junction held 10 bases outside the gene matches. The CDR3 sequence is CASSLVPGTGRGYEQYF. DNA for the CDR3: TGTGCCAGCAGCTTAGTACCCGGGACAGGGAGAGGCTACGAGCAGTACTTC. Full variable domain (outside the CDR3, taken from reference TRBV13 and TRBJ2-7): AAGVIQSPRHLIKEKRETATLKCYPIPRHDTVYWYQQGPGQDPQFLISFYEKMQSDKGSIPDRFSAQQFSDYHSELNMSSLELGDSALYFCASSLVPGTGRGYEQYFGPGTRLTVT.

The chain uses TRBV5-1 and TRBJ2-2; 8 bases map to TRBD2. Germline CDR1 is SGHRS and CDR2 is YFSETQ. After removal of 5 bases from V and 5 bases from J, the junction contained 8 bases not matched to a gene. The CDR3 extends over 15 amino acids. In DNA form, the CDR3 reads TGCGCCAGCAGTGTCGTGCGGGGGGCAACCGGGGAGCTGTTTTTT. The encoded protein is CASSVVRGATGELFF.

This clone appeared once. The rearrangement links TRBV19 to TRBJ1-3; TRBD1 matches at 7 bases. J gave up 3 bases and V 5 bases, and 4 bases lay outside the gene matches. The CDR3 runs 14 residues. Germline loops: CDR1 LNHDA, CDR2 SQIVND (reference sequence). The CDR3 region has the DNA TGTGCCAGTAGTGCAGGGGGTGATGGAAACACCATATATTTT. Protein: CASSAGGDGNTIYF. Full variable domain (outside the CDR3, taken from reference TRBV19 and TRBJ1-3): DGGITQSPKYLFRKEGQNVTLSCEQNLNHDAMYWYRQDPGQGLRLIYYSQIVNDFQKGDIAEGYSVSREKKESFPLTVTSAQKNPTAFYLCASSAGGDGNTIYFGEGSWLTVV.

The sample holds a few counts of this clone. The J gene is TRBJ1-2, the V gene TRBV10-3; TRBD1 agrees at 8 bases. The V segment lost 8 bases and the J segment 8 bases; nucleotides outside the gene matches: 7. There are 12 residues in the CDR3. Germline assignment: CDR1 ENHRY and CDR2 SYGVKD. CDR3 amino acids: CAIGGTGGGYTF. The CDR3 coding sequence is TGTGCCATCGGAGGGACAGGCGGAGGCTACACCTTC.

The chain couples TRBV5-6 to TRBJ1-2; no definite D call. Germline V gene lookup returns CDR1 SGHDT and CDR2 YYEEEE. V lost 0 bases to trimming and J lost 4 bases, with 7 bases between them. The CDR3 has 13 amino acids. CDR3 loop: CASSLGHSYGYTF. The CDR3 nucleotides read TGTGCCAGCAGCTTGGGACATTCCTATGGCTACACCTTC.